This TCR beta chain was retrieved from a study of cytomegalovirus exposure and HLA in healthy donors (dated by TCRdb to the late 2010s). For the study in its entirety: An earlier analysis of approximately 640 of the donors reported roughly 270 Gb of sequence data and 117 million unique TCR beta sequences from 150 million to 200 million T cells. Approximately 300 gigabases of sequencing data and around 85 million unique TCR sequences made up an early release that covered about 640 HLA-typed donors. Of the 398 genotyped donors, over 80% were placed in the genetic ancestry cluster associated with self-reported Caucasian donors. The aim of the study was to test whether cataloging public T cell receptors could identify signatures of past pathogen exposure. The study profiled the T cell repertoires of under 700 subjects by immunosequencing and related them to cytomegalovirus serostatus. Besides the first cohort of 550 to 750 subjects, a separate validation cohort made up of around 120 different subjects was used. To predict cytomegalovirus infection status, the study combined high-throughput TCR immunosequencing, statistical association of individual TCRs with disease status, and machine learning. A later analysis re-analyzed previously published TCR beta repertoires from hundreds of donors and added high-resolution HLA genotyping to study TCR occurrence patterns. Rather than drawing on any new phenotypic data, the later analysis identified candidate immune exposures from TCR beta sequences and the way those sequences occurred across donors. In an earlier analysis of a few hundred of the donors, high-throughput TCR beta sequencing was used to judge whether each TCR beta V gene segment behaved as functional or pseudogenic. Donor age, sex, ethnicity and CMV serostatus were compiled alongside the repertoire data. A later genetic analysis used genome-wide SNP genotypes for about three fifths of the 666 donors, treating that subset as a discovery cohort. All discovery cohort repertoires had been generated on a single sequencing platform. HLA typing included class I and class II loci at four-digit resolution. Typing coverage varied by locus: about 620-630 donors for A, B, C, DRB1 and DQB1; approximately 500 for DQA1; some 610 for DPA1; 450 to 480 for DPB1. Because of strong linkage in the cohort, roughly five DR-DQ haplotypes were treated as single units for association and clustering. On average, 235,054 unique TCR beta nucleotide sequences were sequenced per donor among some 430 genotyped donors of the cohort, with roughly 18% of those sequences being non-productive.

In the case of this clone: Its antigen specificity is not known. No quality values exist for individual bases; no much larger clone is one base distant.

The cohort comprised fewer than 750 healthy bone marrow donors. Cohort members were all nominally healthy when sampled, although unrecorded immune exposures were likely present. The donor tested CMV seropositive and was one of the 289 seropositive cohort members. A peripheral blood sample was collected from each donor, and TCR beta sequencing was performed on peripheral blood mononuclear cells. The Qiagen DNeasy Blood Extraction Kit was used to extract genomic DNA from the blood cell samples. CDR1 ENHRY and CDR2 SYGVKD were looked up in the germline V gene. From its cysteine to its phenylalanine, the CDR3 spans 15 amino acids. Only the CDR3 DNA is retained, 45 bases long and in frame from the first base. The V end gives up 3 bases and the J end 0 bases, leaving 4 bases in the junction not matched to a gene. Paper-wide results and their limitations: Most TCR sequences were seen in very few donors, while some public TCRs were found in many individuals. Because the 87-base-pair reads could not distinguish some IMGT-functional V segments, including TRBV6-2 and TRBV6-3, those segments were excluded. In a later analysis, several top co-occurrence clusters were reported to appear linked to parvovirus B19, influenza, CMV and Epstein-Barr virus. Most CMV-associated TCR beta chains appeared to be HLA-restricted in a later analysis, and the HLA associations seemed to be driven largely by CMV exposure. In a later analysis, HLA-associated TCR beta chains showed more clonal expansion and lower generation probabilities than non-associated chains that were equally common. Specific HLA alleles were associated with 15,000 to 20,000 TCR beta sequences at a false discovery rate of 0.05 in a later analysis. Three of the identified cytomegalovirus-associated TCR beta chains were confirmed in vitro to be specific for cytomegalovirus antigens. Roughly uniform sequencing depth across donors was assumed in presence/absence analyses, although this assumption may not hold. When HLA alleles, especially DR and DQ, strongly co-occurred, TCR associations were difficult to assign to individual alleles. A cluster of highly shared sequence variants was judged likely to represent a technical artifact of the sequencing pipeline. A further reported finding was that TCR beta sequences accurately predicted the HLA-A and HLA-B alleles for most subjects in the first cohort. The classifier was reported to diagnose cytomegalovirus status with high specificity and sensitivity in both the original cohort and the validation cohort. This cohort had only TCR beta chains sequenced, and the lack of alpha or paired-chain data limited which features could be detected. HLA typing was unavailable for some donors at each locus, so association tests used only the typed subset. The only immune exposure information available for the cohort was CMV serostatus. In the study, around 150 TCR beta chains were listed as associated with cytomegalovirus. According to the authors, the approach could potentially be generalized to other disease states and immunological phenotypes. An earlier analysis of approximately 530 of the donors showed that most TCR beta V segments appeared in productive rearrangements either about 87% or about 30% of the time, which broadly matched IMGT annotations. Correlated functional status among segregating V segments might reflect linkage disequilibrium, but an unknown experimental factor could not be ruled out. The earlier analysis of approximately 540 of the donors excluded roughly 17 rarely observed V segments, including chromosome 9 orphons, because counts were too low. In a later analysis, the rate of TCR association differed among HLA loci, with DRB1 alleles having the most associated TCRs and HLA-C alleles having the fewest. According to a later genetic analysis, donors in an Asian-associated ancestry cluster had fewer N-insertions in productive TCRs than the approximately 630-donor mean. A later genetic analysis associated a missense DCLRE1C variant with V-gene and J-gene trimming of TCR beta chains, and an independent cohort replicated the association.

Library preparation employed the immunoSEQ multiplex PCR assay. For the multiplex PCR, a mixture combining 60 forward primers for TCR Vbeta segments and 13 reverse primers for TCR Jbeta segments was used. A multiplex PCR assay on genomic DNA amplified the CDR3 region of rearranged TCR beta genes. The Illumina HiSeq System was used to sequence the amplified TCR beta libraries as 87-base-pair reads. In the source study's methods: A later analysis tallied around 80 million unique TCR beta chains across the 650 to 750 repertoires, and around 12 million of those chains were shared by two or more donors. Raw reads were error-corrected and collapsed into unique sequences with a nearest-neighbor algorithm that merged closely related sequences to remove PCR and sequencing errors. To assign V, D and J gene segments, CDR3 sequences were aligned to IMGT reference sequences. For a sequence to be retained, a match of at least six nucleotides was required to both a V gene segment and a J gene segment. A rearrangement counted as productive if the CDR3 had no stop codons and remained in frame with V and J, and every other rearrangement counted as non-productive. CDR3 was defined according to IMGT convention as the region running from the second conserved V-encoded cysteine to the conserved J-encoded phenylalanine. The earlier analysis of about 590 of the donors excluded sequences that lacked an unambiguous match to a single V gene segment. An earlier analysis of 587 of the donors called V segments functional above 56.7% productive rearrangements and segregating when the between-donor standard deviation exceeded 5%. A statistical classification framework was developed to diagnose cytomegalovirus status using the catalog of TCR beta chain sequences. In a later analysis, V and J genes were assigned by comparing TCR nucleotide sequences against IMGT/GENE-DB human TR gene sequences. A later analysis assigned CDR3 sequences and most-parsimonious VDJ recombination scenarios with the TCRdist pipeline. A later analysis defined each TCR beta chain by its CDR3 amino acid sequence plus V-gene family, and excluded reads lacking a unique V-gene family. A later analysis removed nearly 600 highly shared, low-generation-probability nucleotide sequences to deal with suspected cross-contamination and a sequencing artifact. For each public chain, a later analysis derived a clonal expansion index from normalized ranks of inferred template counts within each repertoire. Generation probabilities in a later analysis came from a VDJ recombination model fitted to out-of-frame rearrangements, and those results were checked against IGoR. A later analysis scored TCR-TCR, TCR-HLA and TCR-CMV co-occurrence with hypergeometric tests, applying a repertoire-size bias correction to TCR pairs. False discovery rates were estimated in a later analysis by permuting HLA or CMV assignments 20 times. In a later analysis, co-occurring TCRs were grouped using DBSCAN, with TCRdist sequence similarity added in when clustering inside HLA-allele-positive subsets. Co-occurrence clustering excluded repertoires with fewer than 30,000 or more than 120,000 public chains, plus five with anomalous nucleotide sharing. Imported from immuneACCESS, the table was reduced by TCRdb to in-frame sequences with V and J called. These copies leave out some clones; in studies compared against another copy, an unresolved V gene accounts for under half, and the cause of the remainder is not known. V, J and clone size were drawn from that table, and D and trimming were deduced from the DNA. In all, the sample holds 130,000 or so clones, and around 80% of those were seen once. The top ten hold around 3% of the sample.

The rearrangement combines TRBV10-3 with TRBJ1-1, with 7 bases aligning to TRBD1. Sequencing input: PBMCs. The TCR sequence derives from a man younger than 30 in good health and CMV-seropositive. The CDR3 has the sequence CAISDADRLNTEAFF. DNA sequence: TGTGCCATCAGTGATGCGGACAGGCTGAACACTGAAGCTTTCTTT.